The T cell receptor (beta chain) described here comes from a study of T cells in localized non-small cell lung cancer (TCRdb year 2020). Concerning the study at large: Comparing tumors with uninvolved tumor-adjacent lungs, the study looked at the T cell repertoires of 200 to 250 patients with early-stage NSCLC. The cohort consisted of 236 treatment-naive NSCLC patients whose localized lung tumors had been resected. A mean age of around 66 years was recorded for the NSCLC patients, of whom under 150 were male and 107 were female. Beyond this particular receptor, the publication reports: Multi-region tumor sequencing was not performed, so intratumor heterogeneity could not be excluded. Longer overall survival was associated with higher blood T cell density, whereas shorter survival was associated with higher adjacent-lung clonality. Of the top 100 tumor clones, a median of roughly 53 were detected in paired uninvolved adjacent lung; 28 were also among that lung's top 100. Since the design was exploratory, TCR variables were selected using unadjusted p-values with no false-discovery rate correction. Uninvolved tumor-adjacent lung showed the highest T cell clonality, higher than tumor, which suggests more focused antigenic responses in the adjacent lung.

After removal of 0 bases from V and 6 bases from J, the junction retains 5 bases not matched to a gene. The CDR3 has 14 amino acids, counting the end cysteine and phenylalanine. Only the CDR3 DNA stays, 42 bases, in frame from base 1. CDR1 and CDR2 are drawn from the germline V gene (reference sequence): SGHNT, YYREEE. At diagnosis, peripheral blood, uninvolved tumor-adjacent lung and tumor were collected and were preserved as a mix of fresh-frozen and FFPE material. For TCR repertoire profiling, blood samples were analyzed in the form of peripheral blood mononuclear cells. Concerning this clone: Its antigen is not yet known. Per-nucleotide qualities are absent, and no much larger clonotype sits a single base away.

TCR beta CDR3 regions were sequenced from DNA using the immunoSEQ Assay. The authors' pipeline ran thus. To compute T cell density, TCR beta template counts were normalized to usable DNA, which was estimated by amplifying housekeeping genes. The preseqR package was used to estimate richness by extrapolating to 400,000 templates for PBMC samples and to 120,000 templates for tissue samples. Clonality was defined as one minus Pielou's evenness. Differential abundance testing on productive amino-acid clonotypes, with a minimum total count of 5 and an alpha of 0.1, was used to identify tissue-enriched TCRs. Repertoire overlap between compartments was quantified with the Jaccard Index and Morisita Overlap Index. GLIPH grouped TCR beta CDR3s together with public tetramer-defined viral CDR3s, and a viral motif had to include at least three viral sequences and also show V-gene enrichment. Not all clones reach the TCRdb copy of this immuneACCESS table, which keeps in-frame sequences only. Checked studies attribute under half of the gap to unresolved V genes and leave the rest unexplained. The V and J calls and clone size come from that table; D and trimming were worked out from the DNA. Across this sample there are approximately 15,000 clones, with roughly 90% seen only once. The biggest ten clones account for more than 0.95% of the sample.

This TCR derives from a woman aged 35 to 70 with stage III lung adenocarcinoma. The sequences come from peripheral blood mononuclear cells, collected before any cancer treatment. Recombination connected TRBV5-4 to TRBJ1-1; the junction holds 7 bases that match TRBD1. The DNA sequence is given as TGTGCCAGCAGCTTGGGGGCAGGGGGTCCTGAAGCTTTCTTT. Its amino acids are CASSLGAGGPEAFF.